This T cell receptor (beta chain) was documented in a study of identical twins. J lost 1 base, V lost 8 bases, and 6 bases had no gene match. The CDR3 covers 14 residues. Germline assignment: CDR1 MNHEY and CDR2 SMNVEV (reference sequence). Notes on the study in general: Findings depended on cross-sectional statistics rather than tracking the same donors. Because invariant MAIT and iNKT cells could be present, zero-insertion analyses could be partly confounded.

Addition of a universal primer site occurred through template switching, and cDNA carried unique molecular identifiers. TCRdb recomputed calls from the 5' RACE reads with MiXCR, one row per CDR3 protein. The table includes some 1,600,000 distinct CDR3 sequences, under 35% detected once. In regard to this clonotype: Its antigen is not identified.

The source of this sequence is a newborn girl in good health. Sequencing was performed on cord blood. This chain links TRBV27 with TRBJ1-1; the match to TRBD1 covers 8 bases. The CDR3 sequence is CASRTQGANTEAFF. The CDR3 nucleotides are TGTGCCAGCCGCACTCAGGGGGCGAACACTGAAGCTTTCTTT.